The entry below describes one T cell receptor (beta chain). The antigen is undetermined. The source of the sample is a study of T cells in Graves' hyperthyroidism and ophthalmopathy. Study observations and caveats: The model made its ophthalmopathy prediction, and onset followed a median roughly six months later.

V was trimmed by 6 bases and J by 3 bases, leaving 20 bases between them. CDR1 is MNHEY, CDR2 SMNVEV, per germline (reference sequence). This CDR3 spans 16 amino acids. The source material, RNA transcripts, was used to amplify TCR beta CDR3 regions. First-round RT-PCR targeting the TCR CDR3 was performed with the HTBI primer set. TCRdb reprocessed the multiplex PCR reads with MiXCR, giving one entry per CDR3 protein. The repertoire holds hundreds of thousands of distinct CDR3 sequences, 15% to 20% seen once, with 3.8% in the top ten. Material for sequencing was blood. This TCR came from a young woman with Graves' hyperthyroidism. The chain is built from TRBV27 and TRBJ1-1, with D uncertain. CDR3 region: CASRRLIDTMDTEAFF. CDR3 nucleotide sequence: TGTGCCAGCAGGCGACTTATTGACACAATGGACACTGAAGCTTTCTTT.